These 20 T cell receptor beta chains share one sample of origin, sequenced in a study of spatial heterogeneity in lung cancer. MiXCR, applied by TCRdb to the 5' RACE reads, yields one record per CDR3 protein. The profile covers about 50,000 distinct CDR3 sequences, with 6.5% to 8% appearing a single time and approximately 13% taken by the ten largest. Noted time point: sample taken at primary tumor resection. Unsorted whole RNA from tumor, nontumor lung or frozen PBMC underwent sequencing. Sequenced here: PBMCs, sampled at surgery. These TCRs come from a female donor with early-stage non-small cell lung cancer.

This clonotype was found many times. The chain links TRBV2 to TRBJ2-1; D not resolved. The CDR3 extends over 14 amino acids. CDR1 and CDR2 from the germline V gene are SNHLY and FYNNEI. Trimming cost V 6 bases and J 0 bases, with 9 bases left between them. CDR3 sequence: CASSLGNSYNEQFF. The CDR3 DNA sequence: TGTGCCAGCAGCTTGGGCAACTCCTACAATGAGCAGTTCTTC.

This clonotype was found a few times. This chain uses TRBV2 with TRBJ1-5; 11 bases align to TRBD1. Germline lookup yields CDR1 SNHLY and CDR2 FYNNEI. Unmatched junction bases numbered 3, after V lost 4 bases and J lost 4 bases. The CDR3 length is 15 residues. The CDR3 coding sequence is TGTGCCAGCAGTGGGGACAGGGGGGGTAATCAGCCCCAGCATTTT. This gives the protein CASSGDRGGNQPQHF. The full variable domain, completed using reference TRBV2 and TRBJ1-5, is EPEVTQTPSHQVTQMGQEVILRCVPISNHLYFYWYRQILGQKVEFLVSFYNNEISEKSEIFDDQFSVERPDGSNFTLKIRSTKLEDSAMYFCASSGDRGGNQPQHFGDGTRLSIL.

Comments on this clonotype: This clone may be a read error of a much larger clone one base away. The chain couples TRBV12-3 or TRBV12-4 to TRBJ2-5; 7 nucleotides agree with TRBD2. Losses at the gene ends were 5 bases for V and 4 bases for J; bases not matched to a gene: 4. CDR3 length equals 13 residues. This CDR3 is CASSPWGGETQYF. CDR3 in DNA: TGTGCCAGCAGTCCGTGGGGGGGAGAGACCCAGTACTTC.

This clonotype was recorded at least ten times. The chain has TRBV29-1 and TRBJ2-4; 9 bases are shared with TRBD1. The CDR3 has 13 amino acids. Germline values: CDR1 SQVTM, CDR2 ANQGSEA. V lost 3 bases to trimming and J lost 6 bases; unmatched junction nucleotides: 3. The chain's CDR3 is CSVEPGQGNIQYF. CDR3 sequence (DNA): TGCAGCGTTGAGCCGGGACAGGGAAACATTCAGTACTTC.

J is TRBJ2-3 and V is TRBV18, with D unresolved. Per the germline V gene, CDR1 is KGHSH and CDR2 is LQKENI. The length of the CDR3 is 16 residues. Trimming took 0 bases from V and 0 from J, leaving 10 bases between them. The CDR3 spells CASSPPGRLSTDTQYF. In nucleotides, the CDR3 is TGTGCCAGCTCACCACCGGGTCGTTTAAGCACAGATACGCAGTATTTT.

The chain carries TRBV11-2 and TRBJ2-1, with TRBD2 matching 9 bases. This CDR3 spans 14 amino acids. Germline trimming cut 5 bases from V and 10 bases from J; bases unmatched to any gene: 9. Looked up from germline, CDR1 is SGHAT and CDR2 is FQNNGV. CDR3 protein: CASSKGLAQGEQFF. The CDR3 bases are TGTGCCAGCAGCAAGGGACTAGCCCAGGGAGAGCAGTTCTTC.

This clonotype was observed a few times. The CDR3 DNA reads TGTGCCAGCAGTAATCTCGGGACAGACTACGAGCAGTACTTC. Translating gives CASSNLGTDYEQYF. The gene calls are TRBV6-5 and TRBJ2-7; 7 bases line up with TRBD1. Losses at the gene ends were 5 bases for V and 3 bases for J; bases not matched to a gene: 7. The CDR3 extends over 14 amino acids. Germline-derived CDR1 and CDR2 are MNHEY and SVGAGI.

V and J are TRBV20-1 and TRBJ2-5, with TRBD2 as a possible D gene (6 bases). Per the germline V gene, CDR1 is DFQATT and CDR2 is SNEGSKA (reference sequence). CDR3 length: 15 residues. Trimming removed 5 bases from V and 0 bases from J, with 16 bases in between. The CDR3 reads CSAGAGGWYQETQYF. The CDR3 region has the DNA TGCAGTGCTGGGGCCGGGGGTTGGTACCAAGAGACCCAGTACTTC.

The chain is built from TRBV27 and TRBJ2-1; 8 bases are shared with TRBD2. Trimming removed 2 bases from V and 7 bases from J; junction bases left unmatched: 7. The CDR3 consists of 15 residues. Per germline, CDR1 MNHEY and CDR2 SMNVEV (reference sequence). In nucleotides, the CDR3 is TGTGCCAGCAGTTTAAGCGGGGGCGGTTCAAATGAGCAGTTCTTC. It codes for CASSLSGGGSNEQFF.

At least ten counts were recorded for this clonotype. The J gene is TRBJ2-7, the V gene TRBV6-6; D gene unclear. This CDR3 region has 11 residues. Trimming shortened V by 2 bases and J by 6 bases, and 5 bases separated the two germline ends. Per germline, CDR1 MNHNY and CDR2 SVGAGI (reference sequence). CDR3 protein: CASSYDREQYF. The DNA for the CDR3 is TGTGCCAGCAGTTACGATCGCGAGCAGTACTTC.

This clonotype was observed at least ten times. The rearrangement joins TRBV20-1 to TRBJ2-7; TRBD1 matches at 7 bases. Germline loops: CDR1 DFQATT, CDR2 SNEGSKA (reference sequence). The trim removed 0 bases at V and 2 bases at J, leaving 4 bases unmatched. This CDR3 has 14 residues. The CDR3 nucleotides read TGCAGTGCTAGAGATTTGACAGGGCCCTACGAGCAGTACTTC. It encodes CSARDLTGPYEQYF.

This clonotype has only a few counts. The chain couples TRBV11-2 to TRBJ2-7; D not certain. Germline CDR1 is SGHAT and CDR2 is FQNNGV. Trimming removed 0 bases at V and 1 base at J, with 13 bases between. The CDR3 runs to 16 residues. CDR3 sequence reads: CASSLDSAAPSYEQYF. CDR3 DNA sequence: TGTGCCAGCAGCTTAGATTCGGCAGCTCCATCCTACGAGCAGTACTTC.

CDR3 loop: CSVSGGAPEQFF. The CDR3 bases are TGCAGTGTTAGCGGGGGGGCCCCTGAGCAGTTCTTC. The genes are TRBV20-1 and TRBJ2-1; 11 nucleotides match TRBD2. In germline, CDR1 is DFQATT, CDR2 SNEGSKA (reference sequence). CDR3 size: 12 residues. V shed 7 bases, J shed 9 bases, and the junction held 5 bases outside the gene matches.

The genes are TRBV28 and TRBJ2-3, with 9 bases aligning to TRBD2. This CDR3 comprises 15 residues. Trimming cost V 2 bases and J 2 bases; bases outside gene matches: 2. CDR1 and CDR2 from the germline V gene are MDHEN and SYDVKM. CDR3 sequence: CASSLGGLATDTQYF. For the CDR3, the DNA is TGTGCCAGCAGTTTAGGGGGACTAGCCACAGATACGCAGTATTTT. The full variable domain, in which reference TRBV28 and TRBJ2-3 provide the parts outside the CDR3, is DVKVTQSSRYLVKRTGEKVFLECVQDMDHENMFWYRQDPGLGLRLIYFSYDVKMKEKGDIPEGYSVSREKKERFSLILESASTNQTSMYLCASSLGGLATDTQYFGPGTRLTVL.

This clonotype was seen only a few times. The chain couples TRBV30 to TRBJ1-5, with D hard to call. This CDR3 region has 14 residues. Trimming pared 5 bases from V and 3 bases from J, leaving 14 bases between. The V gene's germline CDR1 is GTSNPN and CDR2 SVGIG (reference sequence). In DNA form, the CDR3 reads TGTGCCTGGGACCACCGAGGTTACAATCAGCCCCAGCATTTT. It yields the protein CAWDHRGYNQPQHF.

This clonotype was counted at least ten times. The chain is built from TRBV19 and TRBJ1-1; perhaps TRBD1 as D (6 bases). Germline V gene lookup returns CDR1 LNHDA and CDR2 SQIVND (reference sequence). The CDR3 runs 15 residues. With 9 bases removed from V and 5 bases from J, the gap between germline ends came to 22 bases. CDR3 region: CASARGPQGWTEAFF. As DNA, the CDR3 is TGTGCCAGCGCTAGGGGCCCACAGGGATGGACTGAAGCTTTCTTT.

This clonotype was picked up many times. The V call is TRBV5-6, the J call TRBJ1-2; TRBD1 might be the D (5 bases). The CDR3 covers 17 residues. In germline, CDR1 is SGHDT, CDR2 YYEEEE. The V and J ends lost 3 bases and 2 bases respectively, with 20 bases between them. The CDR3 sequence: CASSSDAWEGRNYGYTF. For the CDR3, the DNA is TGTGCCAGCAGCTCTGACGCCTGGGAGGGGAGAAACTATGGCTACACCTTC.

J is TRBJ2-5 and V is TRBV2; TRBD1 or TRBD2 may be the D gene (5 bases each). This CDR3 has 13 amino acids. V dropped 4 bases and J dropped 5 bases, with 11 bases sitting between them. Per germline, CDR1 SNHLY and CDR2 FYNNEI. Here the CDR3 DNA reads TGTGCCAGCAGTGCTGGGGGTCCGGAGACCCAGTACTTC. Protein product: CASSAGGPETQYF.

The chain is built from TRBV19 and TRBJ1-1; 7 nucleotides match TRBD1. The V segment lost 3 bases and the J segment 1 base; nucleotides outside the gene matches: 5. Germline lookup yields CDR1 LNHDA and CDR2 SQIVND (reference sequence). The CDR3 has 15 residues. The CDR3 region is CASSISDRTNTEAFF. CDR3 in DNA: TGTGCCAGTAGTATTTCGGACAGGACGAACACTGAAGCTTTCTTT.

This clonotype was seen a few times. This chain joins TRBV19 and TRBJ2-1, with TRBD1 matching 9 bases. CDR1 LNHDA and CDR2 SQIVND come from the germline V gene (reference sequence). With V trimmed by 7 bases and J by 7 bases, 20 bases remained unmatched. This CDR3 has 18 residues. The CDR3: CASKAWVPGQGGFNEQFF. In DNA form, the CDR3 reads TGTGCCAGTAAGGCCTGGGTACCGGGACAGGGCGGGTTTAATGAGCAGTTCTTC. Looking up the rest from reference TRBV19 and TRBJ2-1 gives the full variable domain: DGGITQSPKYLFRKEGQNVTLSCEQNLNHDAMYWYRQDPGQGLRLIYYSQIVNDFQKGDIAEGYSVSREKKESFPLTVTSAQKNPTAFYLCASKAWVPGQGGFNEQFFGPGTRLTVL.